The present TCR beta chain was sequenced within a study of tumor-infiltrating lymphocytes in primary liver carcinoma. Study-level information: Surgery removed the patients' primary liver carcinoma. Participating patients were men and women between 30 and 69 years old. Measuring about 4 to 10 cm across, the tumors were staged as T1-T3 N0M0. Regarding the study as a whole: Tumor samples exhibited a significantly greater top-250-clone fraction than blood samples (p = 0.039).

Germline CDR1 is SQVTM and CDR2 is ANQGSEA. This CDR3 spans 14 amino acids. V was pared by 6 bases and J by 7 bases, with 18 bases between. A word on this clonotype: Its matching antigen is unknown. A single base separates this from a much larger clone, so it may be a read error.

In addition to blood RNA drawn from unsorted whole blood, germline DNA was extracted. Reverse transcription of roughly 470 ng total RNA with a constant-region primer produced TCR beta cDNA. Employing slightly modified ARM-PCR, three nested multiplex PCR rounds were run, and these gave rise to the TCR beta libraries. Researchers ran the first two PCR rounds for roughly 10 cycles each with TRBV1-TRBV30 forward primers and a C-beta reverse primer. TCRdb re-analysed the multiplex PCR reads in MiXCR, keeping a single row per CDR3 protein. The table lists hundreds of thousands of distinct CDR3 sequences, around three fifths of them singletons.

The clonotype originates from a man aged 35 to 55 with primary liver carcinoma and hepatitis B virus infection. The genes are TRBV29-1 and TRBJ1-4, with D tentatively TRBD1 (5 bases). Sequenced material: peripheral blood. CDR3 region: CSVVGVVPSEKLFF. CDR3 DNA: TGCAGCGTCGTGGGGGTGGTTCCTAGTGAAAAACTGTTTTTT.